The rows below give T cell receptor beta chains drawn from one sample of a study of blood T cell repertoires in COVID-19. Libraries were prepared by immunoSEQ multiplex PCR; TCRdb keeps only in-frame clonotypes and omits some of them. Of around 300,000 clones listed, just under 90% are singletons. The source material was PBMCs or T cells enriched from blood (not recorded which). All receptors derive from a woman aged 25 to 39 who had recovered from COVID-19. The CDR3 runs from the conserved cysteine through the conserved F or W. A D gene is named only where the DNA matches it firmly. Size is stated for part of the rows, as once, few or many counts, or as a class when the clone is expanded.

cdr3_aa cdr3_nt v_call clone_size d_call j_call
CASSSREWPIEQYF TGTGCCAGCAGCTCCCGGGAGTGGCCTATCGAGCAGTACTTC TRBV5-5 - - TRBJ2-7
CASSTVLATNEKLFF TGTGCCAGCAGTACGGTTCTTGCAACTAATGAAAAACTGTTTTTT TRBV2 - - TRBJ1-4
CASSEDAGYSPLHF TGTGCCAGCAGTGAGGATGCGGGGTATTCACCCCTCCACTTT TRBV2 - - TRBJ1-6
CASSGGTSFHEQYF TGCGCCAGCAGCGGAGGGACTAGCTTCCACGAGCAGTACTTC TRBV5-1 - TRBD2 TRBJ2-7
CASSAGQGPSGEQYF TGTGCCAGCAGCGCTGGACAGGGGCCGTCGGGGGAGCAGTACTTC TRBV9 - TRBD1 TRBJ2-7
CASARRYTEAFF TGTGCCAGCGCCAGGCGATACACTGAAGCTTTCTTT TRBV6-5 - - TRBJ1-1
CASSYSGRGDNSPLHF TGTGCCAGCAGTTACTCGGGCAGGGGGGATAATTCACCCCTCCACTTT TRBV6-5 few TRBD1 TRBJ1-6
CASSRLAGDTQYF TGTGCCAGCAGCCGACTAGCGGGAGATACGCAGTATTTT TRBV3-1/TRBV3-2 - TRBD2 TRBJ2-3
CASSQGLGDTQYF TGTGCCAGCAGCCAAGGACTAGGGGATACGCAGTATTTT TRBV3-1/TRBV3-2 once - TRBJ2-3
CSVDGQGGGNTIYF TGCAGCGTTGACGGTCAGGGTGGCGGAAACACCATATATTTT TRBV29-1 - - TRBJ1-3
CASPTRDSGNTGELFF TGCGCCAGCCCGACCCGGGACAGTGGCAACACCGGGGAGCTGTTTTTT TRBV10-1 - TRBD1 TRBJ2-2
CASSRTPGTGANYGYTF TGTGCCAGCTCACGAACGCCCGGGACAGGGGCTAACTATGGCTACACCTTC TRBV18 - TRBD1 TRBJ1-2
CASSQSFWGGAFF TGTGCCAGCAGCCAAAGTTTTTGGGGGGGGGCTTTCTTT TRBV3-1/TRBV3-2 - - TRBJ1-1
CAISESRVGNQPQHF TGTGCCATCAGTGAGTCCAGGGTCGGCAATCAGCCCCAGCATTTT TRBV10-3 - - TRBJ1-5
CASSPSSRTVNYGYTF TGTGCCAGCTCACCATCGAGCAGGACAGTAAACTATGGCTACACCTTC TRBV18 - - TRBJ1-2
CAWSLTGGSGEQYF TGTGCCTGGAGTCTAACAGGGGGCTCGGGCGAGCAGTACTTC TRBV30 - TRBD1 TRBJ2-7
CASSSQGDLNTEAFF TGTGCCAGCAGCTCCCAGGGGGACCTTAACACTGAAGCTTTCTTT TRBV13 - TRBD1 TRBJ1-1
CASNRDLPKGQPQHF TGTGCCAGCAACAGGGACCTACCGAAGGGTCAGCCCCAGCATTTT TRBV27 few - TRBJ1-5
CASAEAGGSGFYEQYF TGTGCCAGTGCGGAGGCGGGAGGGTCGGGGTTCTACGAGCAGTACTTC TRBV19 once TRBD2 TRBJ2-7
CASPKEGQGEKLFF TGTGCCAGTCCAAAGGAGGGACAGGGTGAAAAACTGTTTTTT TRBV19 - TRBD1 TRBJ1-4
CASSAGTAQETQYF TGCGCCAGCAGCGCCGGGACAGCCCAAGAGACCCAGTACTTC TRBV10-1 - TRBD1 TRBJ2-5
CAIRDPWREASYEQYF TGTGCCATCAGGGACCCCTGGCGGGAGGCCTCCTACGAGCAGTACTTC TRBV10-3 - TRBD2 TRBJ2-7
CASSHDLEETQYF TGTGCCAGTAGTCACGACTTGGAAGAGACCCAGTACTTC TRBV19 - - TRBJ2-5
CAWRTGRGHYGYTF TGTGCCTGGCGGACAGGTCGGGGACACTATGGCTACACCTTC TRBV30 - TRBD1 TRBJ1-2
CASSSGEWTEAFF TGTGCCAGCAGTTCAGGGGAATGGACTGAAGCTTTCTTT TRBV6-5 - - TRBJ1-1
CASSYSRQREAFF TGTGCCAGCAGTTACTCTCGACAGAGAGAAGCTTTCTTT TRBV6-2/TRBV6-3 - - TRBJ1-1
CASSLGTLTGFRIRHEQFF TGTGCCAGCAGCTTAGGTACCCTGACAGGGTTTCGTATCCGCCATGAGCAGTTCTTC TRBV13 - TRBD1 TRBJ2-1
CASSPPFTESYEQYF TGTGCCAGCTCACCACCGTTTACAGAGTCCTACGAGCAGTACTTC TRBV18 - - TRBJ2-7
CASLFFRNTEAFF TGTGCCAGCCTCTTCTTCCGTAACACTGAAGCTTTCTTT TRBV7-2 - - TRBJ1-1
CASSPGTSGASSYEQYF TGTGCCAGCTCACCGGGGACTAGCGGGGCATCCTCCTACGAGCAGTACTTC TRBV18 - TRBD2 TRBJ2-7
CASSPTGGARDHTF TGTGCCAGCAGTCCGACAGGGGGCGCGAGGGATCACACCTTC TRBV27 - TRBD1 TRBJ1-2
CASSPGQNSYEQYF TGTGCCAGCAGCCCGGGACAGAACTCCTACGAGCAGTACTTC TRBV7-9 - TRBD1 TRBJ2-7
CASTHYRNTQYF TGTGCCAGCACCCACTACCGAAATACGCAGTATTTT TRBV5-5 - - TRBJ2-3
CASSYGGGRGAFF TGTGCCAGCAGTTACGGCGGGGGACGGGGCGCTTTCTTT TRBV6-5 - - TRBJ1-1
CASSPHKDRINEKLFF TGTGCCAGCAGTCCCCATAAAGACAGAATTAATGAAAAACTGTTTTTT TRBV27 - - TRBJ1-4
CASSFLNTEAFF TGTGCCAGCAGCTTTTTAAACACTGAAGCTTTCTTT TRBV7-9 once - TRBJ1-1
CASSLFGGSSYNSPLHF TGTGCCAGCAGTTTATTTGGCGGGAGCTCCTATAATTCACCCCTCCACTTT TRBV27 few - TRBJ1-6
CARGQRNTEAFF TGTGCGCGGGGACAGAGGAACACTGAAGCTTTCTTT TRBV19 - TRBD1 TRBJ1-1
CATSDTRDRNTEAFF TGTGCCACCAGTGACACCCGGGACAGGAACACTGAAGCTTTCTTT TRBV24-1 few TRBD1 TRBJ1-1
CSSRTGQEETQYF TGCAGCTCACGGACAGGGCAGGAAGAGACCCAGTACTTC TRBV29-1 once TRBD1 TRBJ2-5
CSVTGTGGSDSGNTIYF TGCAGCGTTACCGGGACAGGGGGCTCCGACTCTGGAAACACCATATATTTT TRBV29-1 once TRBD1 TRBJ1-3
CASILGPRNQPQHF - TRBV6-6 - - TRBJ1-5
CASSLGQGAEKLFF TGTGCCAGCAGTTTGGGACAGGGGGCTGAAAAACTGTTTTTT TRBV6-5 - TRBD1 TRBJ1-4
CASSSQGRPSYEQYF TGTGCCAGCAGCTCCCAGGGCAGACCTTCCTACGAGCAGTACTTC TRBV28 - - TRBJ2-7
CASSSTGTGGAYNEQFF TGTGCCAGCAGCTCTACTGGTACGGGAGGGGCCTACAATGAGCAGTTCTTC TRBV3-1/TRBV3-2 many TRBD2 TRBJ2-1
CASSPRRGEQYF TGTGCCAGCAGTCCGAGACGCGGCGAGCAGTACTTC TRBV12-3/TRBV12-4 - - TRBJ2-7
CASSTGGGTDILGEQFF TGTGCCAGTAGTACCGGGGGAGGGACCGATATCTTGGGTGAGCAGTTCTTC TRBV19 - TRBD2 TRBJ2-1
CASSLDQGGYNEQFF TGCGCCAGCAGCTTGGATCAAGGGGGCTACAATGAGCAGTTCTTC TRBV5-1 few - TRBJ2-1
CASSGGPSGQSYEQYF TGTGCCAGCAGCGGAGGACCGAGCGGGCAGTCCTACGAGCAGTACTTC TRBV9 once - TRBJ2-7
CASSLAYSFIDTIYF TGCGCCAGCAGCTTGGCTTACAGCTTTATAGACACCATATATTTT TRBV5-1 - - TRBJ1-3
CSVELLTGGETEAFF TGCAGCGTTGAGCTATTGACAGGGGGCGAAACTGAAGCTTTCTTT TRBV29-1 - TRBD1 TRBJ1-1
CASSLGLAVNIQYF TGCGCCAGCAGCTTGGGGCTAGCGGTAAACATTCAGTACTTC TRBV5-1 - TRBD2 TRBJ2-4
CASSDGTSSSYNEQFF TGTGCCAGCAGCGATGGGACTTCAAGCTCCTACAATGAGCAGTTCTTC TRBV7-6 once - TRBJ2-1
CASSWTNTGELFF TGTGCCAGCAGCTGGACAAACACCGGGGAGCTGTTTTTT TRBV11-2 - - TRBJ2-2
CASSIGQGVNYGYTF TGTGCCAGTAGTATAGGCCAGGGGGTTAACTATGGCTACACCTTC TRBV19 - TRBD1 TRBJ1-2
CASSFRAGASSYEQYF TGTGCCAGCAGCTTTCGAGCGGGAGCGAGCTCCTACGAGCAGTACTTC TRBV5-4 - TRBD2 TRBJ2-7
CASSLAGTSPPGELFF TGTGCCAGCAGCTTGGCCGGGACTAGCCCTCCCGGGGAGCTGTTTTTT TRBV5-5 - TRBD2 TRBJ2-2